This entry describes one T cell receptor beta chain. The data were obtained in a study of blood T cell repertoires in COVID-19. Sequencing was performed with immunoSEQ multiplex PCR; in TCRdb, only in-frame clones are kept and a portion is missing. The table shows 200,000 to 250,000 clones, with 75% to 90% occurring only once. V dropped 2 bases and J dropped 5; count of bases not matched to a gene: 3. The CDR3 length is 15 residues. Germline-derived CDR1 and CDR2 are KGHDR and SFDVKD. The V call is TRBV24-1, the J call TRBJ2-1; the match to TRBD2 covers 9 bases. This clonotype was obtained from a woman aged 18-29 years in a cohort exposed to, infected with or recovered from COVID-19 (not recorded which). Source material: PBMCs or T cells enriched from blood (not recorded which). The CDR3 protein is CATSDWASGDNEQFF. CDR3 bases: TGTGCCACCAGTGATTGGGCTAGCGGGGACAATGAGCAGTTCTTC.